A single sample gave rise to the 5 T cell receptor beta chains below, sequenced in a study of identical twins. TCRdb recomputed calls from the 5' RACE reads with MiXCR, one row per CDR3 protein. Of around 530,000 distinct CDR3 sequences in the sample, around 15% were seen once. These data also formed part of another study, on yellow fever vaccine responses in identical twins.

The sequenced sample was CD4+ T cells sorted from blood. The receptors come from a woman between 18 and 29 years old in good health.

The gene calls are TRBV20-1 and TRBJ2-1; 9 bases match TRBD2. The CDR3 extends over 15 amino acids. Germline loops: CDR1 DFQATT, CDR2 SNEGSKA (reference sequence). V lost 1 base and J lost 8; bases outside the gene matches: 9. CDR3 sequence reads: CSARGRRGGSYEQFF. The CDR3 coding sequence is TGCAGTGCTAGAGGAAGGCGGGGGGGATCGTATGAGCAGTTCTTC.

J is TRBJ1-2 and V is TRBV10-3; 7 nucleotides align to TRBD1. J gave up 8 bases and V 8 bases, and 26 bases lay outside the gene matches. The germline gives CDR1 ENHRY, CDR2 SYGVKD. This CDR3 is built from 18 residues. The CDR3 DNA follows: TGTGCCATCTGTTCCCAACAGGGGATTGGGATTAAGGCGGCGGGCTACACCTTC. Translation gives CAICSQQGIGIKAAGYTF.

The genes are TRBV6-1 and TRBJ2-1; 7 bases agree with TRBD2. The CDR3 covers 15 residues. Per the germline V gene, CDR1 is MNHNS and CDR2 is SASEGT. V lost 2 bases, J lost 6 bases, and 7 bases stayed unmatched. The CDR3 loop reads CASSELYWGGNEQFF. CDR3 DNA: TGTGCCAGCAGTGAATTGTATTGGGGGGGCAATGAGCAGTTCTTC.

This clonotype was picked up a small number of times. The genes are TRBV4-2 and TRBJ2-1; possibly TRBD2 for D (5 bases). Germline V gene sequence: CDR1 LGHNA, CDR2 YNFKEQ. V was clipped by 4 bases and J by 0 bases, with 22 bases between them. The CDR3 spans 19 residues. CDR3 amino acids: CASSPVGLTGPSSYNEQFF. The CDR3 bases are TGTGCCAGCAGCCCCGTCGGACTTACCGGGCCAAGCTCCTACAATGAGCAGTTCTTC.

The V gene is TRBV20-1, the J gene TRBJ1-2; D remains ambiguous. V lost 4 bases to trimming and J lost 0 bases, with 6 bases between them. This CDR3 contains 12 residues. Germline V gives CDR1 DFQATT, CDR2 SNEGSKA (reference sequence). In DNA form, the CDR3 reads TGCAGTGCTACCGGGACTAACTATGGCTACACCTTC. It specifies CSATGTNYGYTF.